This T cell receptor (beta chain) appears in the sequencing data of a study of blood T cells in healthy people across ages. CDR1 is GTSNPN, CDR2 SVGIG, per germline (reference sequence). The CDR3 is 12 residues long. Broader study findings: Observed TCR beta diversity showed a strong correlation with the percentage of naive T cells as measured by flow cytometry.

On this clonotype itself: Its antigen is unidentified.

Through a sample-barcoded 5' primer and a J-beta primer mix, a second PCR was run for about 6 to 11 cycles. TCRdb reprocessed the 5' RACE reads with MiXCR, giving one entry per CDR3 protein. The sample consists of more than 800,000 distinct CDR3 sequences, more than 40% of them appearing once. The chain links TRBV30 to TRBJ2-4; TRBD1 might be the D (6 bases). Near its end, the DNA agrees better with TRBJ2-7, so the J call may be wrong. The TCR sequence derives from an older woman in good health. The sample was blood. As DNA, the CDR3 is TGTGCCTGTCGTGGGGGACACTACGAGCAGTACTTC. It translates to CACRGGHYEQYF.